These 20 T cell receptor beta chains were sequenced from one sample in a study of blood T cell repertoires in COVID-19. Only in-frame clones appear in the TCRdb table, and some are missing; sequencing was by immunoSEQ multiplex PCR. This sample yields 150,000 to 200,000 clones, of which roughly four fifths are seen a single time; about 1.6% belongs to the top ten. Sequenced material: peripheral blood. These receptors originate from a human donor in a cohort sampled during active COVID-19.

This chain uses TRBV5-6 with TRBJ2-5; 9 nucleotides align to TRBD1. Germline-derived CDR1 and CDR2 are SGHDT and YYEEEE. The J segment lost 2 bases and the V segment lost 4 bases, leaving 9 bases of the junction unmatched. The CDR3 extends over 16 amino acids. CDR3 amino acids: CASSMYTGTGQETQYF. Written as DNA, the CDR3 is TGTGCCAGCAGCATGTACACCGGGACAGGGCAAGAGACCCAGTACTTC.

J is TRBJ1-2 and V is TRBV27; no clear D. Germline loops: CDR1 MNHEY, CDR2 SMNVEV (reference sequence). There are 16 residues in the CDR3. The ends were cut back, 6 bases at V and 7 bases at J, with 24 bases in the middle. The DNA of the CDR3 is TGTGCCAGCAGCCCCACTTACTATTCGACGTTGGGTGGCTACACCTTC. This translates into CASSPTYYSTLGGYTF.

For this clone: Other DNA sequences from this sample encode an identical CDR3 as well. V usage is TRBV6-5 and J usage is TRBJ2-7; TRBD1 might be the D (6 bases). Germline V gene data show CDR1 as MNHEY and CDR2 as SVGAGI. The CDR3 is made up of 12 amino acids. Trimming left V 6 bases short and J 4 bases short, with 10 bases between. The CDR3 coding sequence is TGTGCCAGCAGCTCTACAGGGTACGAGCAGTACTTC. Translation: CASSSTGYEQYF.

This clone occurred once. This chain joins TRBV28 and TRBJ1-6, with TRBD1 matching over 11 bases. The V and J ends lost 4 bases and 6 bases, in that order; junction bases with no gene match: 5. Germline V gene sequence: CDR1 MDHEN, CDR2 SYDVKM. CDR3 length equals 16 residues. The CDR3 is CASSSGQGARNSPLHF. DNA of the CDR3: TGTGCCAGCAGTTCCGGACAGGGGGCCCGTAATTCACCCCTCCACTTT. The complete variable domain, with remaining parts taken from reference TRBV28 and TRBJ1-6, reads DVKVTQSSRYLVKRTGEKVFLECVQDMDHENMFWYRQDPGLGLRLIYFSYDVKMKEKGDIPEGYSVSREKKERFSLILESASTNQTSMYLCASSSGQGARNSPLHFGNGTRLTVT.

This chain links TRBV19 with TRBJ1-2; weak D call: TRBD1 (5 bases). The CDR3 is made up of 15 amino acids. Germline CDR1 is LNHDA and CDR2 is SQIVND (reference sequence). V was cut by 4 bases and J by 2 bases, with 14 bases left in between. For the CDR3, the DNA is TGTGCCAGTAGTAAAACAGGAAAGGGCAACTATGGCTACACCTTC. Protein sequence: CASSKTGKGNYGYTF.

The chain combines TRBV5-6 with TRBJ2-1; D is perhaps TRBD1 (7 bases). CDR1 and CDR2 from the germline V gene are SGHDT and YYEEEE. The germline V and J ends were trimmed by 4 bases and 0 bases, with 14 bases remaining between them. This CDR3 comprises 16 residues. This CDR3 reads CASSTRGVSSYNEQFF. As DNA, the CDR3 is TGTGCCAGCAGCACCAGGGGGGTTAGCTCCTACAATGAGCAGTTCTTC.

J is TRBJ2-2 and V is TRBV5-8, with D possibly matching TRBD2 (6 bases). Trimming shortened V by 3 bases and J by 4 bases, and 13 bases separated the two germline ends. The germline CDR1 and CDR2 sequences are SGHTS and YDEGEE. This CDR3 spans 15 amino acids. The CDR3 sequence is CASSSRSSATGELFF. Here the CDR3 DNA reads TGTGCCAGCAGCTCCCGTTCTAGCGCCACCGGGGAGCTGTTTTTT.

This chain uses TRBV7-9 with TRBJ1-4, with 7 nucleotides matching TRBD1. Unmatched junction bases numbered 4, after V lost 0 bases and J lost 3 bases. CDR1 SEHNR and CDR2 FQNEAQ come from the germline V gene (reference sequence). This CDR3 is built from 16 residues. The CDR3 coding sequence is TGTGCCAGCAGCTTAGCCCCGACAGGGTCTAATGAAAAACTGTTTTTT. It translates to CASSLAPTGSNEKLFF. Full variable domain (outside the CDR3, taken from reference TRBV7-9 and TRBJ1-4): DTGVSQNPRHKITKRGQNVTFRCDPISEHNRLYWYRQTLGQGPEFLTYFQNEAQLEKSRLLSDRFSAERPKGSFSTLEIQRTEQGDSAMYLCASSLAPTGSNEKLFFGSGTQLSVL.

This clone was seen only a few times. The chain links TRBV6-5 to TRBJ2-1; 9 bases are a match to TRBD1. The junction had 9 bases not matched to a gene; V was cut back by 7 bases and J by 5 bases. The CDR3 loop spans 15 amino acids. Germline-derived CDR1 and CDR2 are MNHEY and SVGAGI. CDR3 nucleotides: TGTGCCAGCACCAAGGGGGACAGGGTTCACAATGAGCAGTTCTTC. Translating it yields CASTKGDRVHNEQFF.

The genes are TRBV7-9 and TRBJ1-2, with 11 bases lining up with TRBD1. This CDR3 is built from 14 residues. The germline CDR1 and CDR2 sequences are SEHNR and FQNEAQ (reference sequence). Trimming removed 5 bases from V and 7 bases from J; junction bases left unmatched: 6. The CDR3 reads CASSHGTGGGGYTF. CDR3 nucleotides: TGTGCCAGCAGCCACGGGACAGGGGGAGGTGGCTACACCTTC.

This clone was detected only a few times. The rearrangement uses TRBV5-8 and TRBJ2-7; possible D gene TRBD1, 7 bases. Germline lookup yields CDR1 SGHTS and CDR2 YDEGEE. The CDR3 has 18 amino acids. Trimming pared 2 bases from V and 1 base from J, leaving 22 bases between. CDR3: CASSFQGGPSVVSYEQYF. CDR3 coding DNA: TGTGCCAGCAGCTTTCAGGGGGGCCCTTCGGTTGTATCCTACGAGCAGTACTTC.

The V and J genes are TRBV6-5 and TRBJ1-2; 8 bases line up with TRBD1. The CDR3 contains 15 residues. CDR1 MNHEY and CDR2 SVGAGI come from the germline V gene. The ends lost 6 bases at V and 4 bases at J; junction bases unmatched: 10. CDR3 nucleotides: TGTGCCAGCAGACGCAACCCAGGGGGCGGCTATGGCTACACCTTC. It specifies CASRRNPGGGYGYTF.

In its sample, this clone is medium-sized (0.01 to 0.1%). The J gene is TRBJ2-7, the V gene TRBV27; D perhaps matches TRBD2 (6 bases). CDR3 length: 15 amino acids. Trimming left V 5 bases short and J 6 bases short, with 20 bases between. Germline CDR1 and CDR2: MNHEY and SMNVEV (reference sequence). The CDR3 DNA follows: TGTGCCAGCAGTCTCGGGTCTCCGGGGGTGGGCGAGCAGTACTTC. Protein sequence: CASSLGSPGVGEQYF.

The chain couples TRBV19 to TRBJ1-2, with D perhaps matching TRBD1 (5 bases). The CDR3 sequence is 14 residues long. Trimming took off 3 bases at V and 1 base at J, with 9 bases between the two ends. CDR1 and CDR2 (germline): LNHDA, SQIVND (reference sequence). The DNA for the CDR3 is TGTGCCAGTAGTATGGGGCAGCTTAACTATGGCTACACCTTC. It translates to CASSMGQLNYGYTF. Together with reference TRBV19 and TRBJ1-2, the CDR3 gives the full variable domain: DGGITQSPKYLFRKEGQNVTLSCEQNLNHDAMYWYRQDPGQGLRLIYYSQIVNDFQKGDIAEGYSVSREKKESFPLTVTSAQKNPTAFYLCASSMGQLNYGYTFGSGTRLTVV.

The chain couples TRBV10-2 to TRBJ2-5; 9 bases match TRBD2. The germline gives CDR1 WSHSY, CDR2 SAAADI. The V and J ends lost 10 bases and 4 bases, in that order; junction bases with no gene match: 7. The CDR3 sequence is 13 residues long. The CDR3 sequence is CATEREVRETQYF. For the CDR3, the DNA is TGCGCCACCGAGCGGGAGGTGCGAGAGACCCAGTACTTC.

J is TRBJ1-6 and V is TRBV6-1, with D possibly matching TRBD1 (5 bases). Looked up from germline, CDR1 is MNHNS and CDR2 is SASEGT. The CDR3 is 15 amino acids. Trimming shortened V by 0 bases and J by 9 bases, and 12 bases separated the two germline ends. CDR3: CASSEAGQGGSPLHF. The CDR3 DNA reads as TGTGCCAGCAGTGAAGCTGGGCAGGGTGGTTCACCCCTCCACTTT.

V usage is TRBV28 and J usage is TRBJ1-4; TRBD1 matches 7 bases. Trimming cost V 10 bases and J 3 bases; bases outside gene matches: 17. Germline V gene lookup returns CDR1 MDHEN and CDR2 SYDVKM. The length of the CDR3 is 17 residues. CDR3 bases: TGTGCCACTCTAAATTCCGTAAGGGGGCCATCTAATGAAAAACTGTTTTTT. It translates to CATLNSVRGPSNEKLFF.

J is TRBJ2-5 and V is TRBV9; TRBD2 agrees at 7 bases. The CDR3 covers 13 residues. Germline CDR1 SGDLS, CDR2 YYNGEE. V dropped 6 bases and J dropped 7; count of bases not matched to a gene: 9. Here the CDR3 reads CASNPAGLGTQYF. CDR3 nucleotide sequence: TGTGCCAGCAATCCAGCGGGGTTGGGGACCCAGTACTTC.

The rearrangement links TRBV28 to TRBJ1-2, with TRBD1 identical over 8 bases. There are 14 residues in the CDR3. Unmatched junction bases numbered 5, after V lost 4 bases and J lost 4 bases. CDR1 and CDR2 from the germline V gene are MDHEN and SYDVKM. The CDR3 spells CASSSPGGGYGYTF. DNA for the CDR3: TGTGCCAGCAGTTCCCCAGGGGGCGGCTATGGCTACACCTTC.

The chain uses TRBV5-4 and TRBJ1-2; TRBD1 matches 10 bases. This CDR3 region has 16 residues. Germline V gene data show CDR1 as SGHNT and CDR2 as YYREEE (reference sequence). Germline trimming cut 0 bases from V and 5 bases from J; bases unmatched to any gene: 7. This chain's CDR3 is CASSLGGQGTRYGYTF. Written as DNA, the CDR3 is TGTGCCAGCAGCTTGGGGGGACAGGGGACTAGGTATGGCTACACCTTC. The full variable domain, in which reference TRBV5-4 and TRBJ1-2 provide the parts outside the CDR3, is ETGVTQSPTHLIKTRGQQVTLRCSSQSGHNTVSWYQQALGQGPQFIFQYYREEENGRGNFPPRFSGLQFPNYSSELNVNALELDDSALYLCASSLGGQGTRYGYTFGSGTRLTVV.